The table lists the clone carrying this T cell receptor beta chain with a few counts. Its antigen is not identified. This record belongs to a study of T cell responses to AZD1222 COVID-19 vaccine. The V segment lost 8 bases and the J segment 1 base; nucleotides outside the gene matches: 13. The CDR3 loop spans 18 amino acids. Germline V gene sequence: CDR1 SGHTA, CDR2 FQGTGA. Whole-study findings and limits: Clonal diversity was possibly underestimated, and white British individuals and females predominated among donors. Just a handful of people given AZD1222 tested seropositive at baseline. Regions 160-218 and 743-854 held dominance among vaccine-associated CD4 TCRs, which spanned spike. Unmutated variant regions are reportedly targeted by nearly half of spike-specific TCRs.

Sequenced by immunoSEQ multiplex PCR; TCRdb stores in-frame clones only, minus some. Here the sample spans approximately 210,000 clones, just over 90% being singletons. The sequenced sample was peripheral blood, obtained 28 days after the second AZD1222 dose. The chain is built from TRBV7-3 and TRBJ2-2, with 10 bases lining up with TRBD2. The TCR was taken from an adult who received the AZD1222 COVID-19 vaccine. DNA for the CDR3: TGTGCCAGCGGGAATAGCGGGAGGTCCAGCGGGAACACCGGGGAGCTGTTTTTT. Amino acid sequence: CASGNSGRSSGNTGELFF.